Each of the 2 T cell receptor beta chains below was sequenced from the same sample in a study of neurological immune-mediated disorders. TCRdb called the 5' RACE reads again in MiXCR, with one record for every CDR3 protein. The profile shows 45,000 to 65,000 distinct CDR3 sequences, approximately 3.3% of them singletons. Sequencing input: PBMCs. The receptor set was obtained from a man aged 40-50 years with multiple sclerosis.

This clonotype was picked up many times. The V and J genes are TRBV30 and TRBJ2-5; D uncertain. This CDR3 is built from 11 residues. Per the germline V gene, CDR1 is GTSNPN and CDR2 is SVGIG (reference sequence). V gave up 0 bases and J gave up 4 bases, with 3 bases separating them. The CDR3, as DNA: TGTGCCTGGAGTGTAAGAGAGACCCAGTACTTC. Protein: CAWSVRETQYF.

In this sample, this clonotype turned up many times. The chain is built from TRBV12-3 or TRBV12-4 and TRBJ2-7; perhaps TRBD2 as D (6 bases). This CDR3 contains 15 residues. Trimming shortened V by 3 bases and J by 2 bases, and 14 bases separated the two germline ends. The CDR3 is CASSFPSEGAYEQYF. For the CDR3, the DNA is TGTGCCAGCAGTTTCCCATCGGAGGGTGCCTACGAGCAGTACTTC.